These 3 T cell receptor beta chains were all obtained from the same sample, sequenced in a study of T cell repertoires in cytomegalovirus infection. TCRdb used MiXCR to reprocess the reads, holding one entry per CDR3 protein. Of about 60,000 distinct CDR3 sequences listed, around 20% were seen once; the top ten hold 65% to 85%. These receptors have no identified antigens. Source: CD8+ T cells from cultured PBMCs, taken from culture after CMV antigen stimulation. Receptors originate from a human donor in good health (CMV status not recorded). Some clones in this sample may be carry-over from other donors' samples.

V is TRBV7-8 and J is TRBJ1-1; a weak D match, TRBD1 (5 bases). This CDR3 has 14 residues. Germline-derived CDR1 and CDR2 are SGHVS and FQNEAQ. Trimming pared 5 bases from V and 1 base from J, leaving 11 bases between. Here the CDR3 reads CASSPPDKNTEAFF. CDR3 DNA sequence: TGTGCCAGCAGCCCCCCGGACAAGAACACTGAAGCTTTCTTT.

This clonotype has more than one count but fewer than ten. The chain employs TRBV2 and TRBJ2-7; the D is unclear. This CDR3 contains 12 residues. Trimming removed 1 base from V and 4 bases from J, with 5 bases in between. Per the germline V gene, CDR1 is SNHLY and CDR2 is FYNNEI. CDR3 DNA sequence: TGTGCCAGCAGTGAAGACGGATACGAGCAGTACTTC. Encoded protein: CASSEDGYEQYF.

The table lists this clonotype with a few counts. The chain links TRBV7-9 to TRBJ2-2, with D uncertain. Trimming stripped 1 base from V and 5 bases from J, with 11 bases between. From germline, CDR1 is SEHNR and CDR2 FQNEAQ (reference sequence). This CDR3 contains 15 residues. CDR3 residues: CASSLGGRGTGELFF. CDR3 nucleotides: TGTGCCAGCAGCTTAGGCGGACGAGGAACCGGGGAGCTGTTTTTT.